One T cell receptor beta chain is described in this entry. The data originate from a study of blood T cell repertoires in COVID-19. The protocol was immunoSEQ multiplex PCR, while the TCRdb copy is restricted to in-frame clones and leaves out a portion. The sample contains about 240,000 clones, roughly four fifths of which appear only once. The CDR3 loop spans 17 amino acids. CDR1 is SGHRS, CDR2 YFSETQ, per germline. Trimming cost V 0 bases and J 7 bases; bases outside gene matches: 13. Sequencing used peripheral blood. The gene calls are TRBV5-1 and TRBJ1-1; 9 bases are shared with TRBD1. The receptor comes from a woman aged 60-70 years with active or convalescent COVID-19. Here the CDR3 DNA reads TGCGCCAGCAGCTTGGGGGGACAGGGTAGTTGGGTAAGTGAAGCTTTCTTT. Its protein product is CASSLGGQGSWVSEAFF.